This passage covers 28 T cell receptor beta chains from one sample sequenced in a study of T cells expressing NK-cell markers. TCRdb re-called the 5' RACE reads and catalogs CDR3 proteins one per entry, DNA excluded. Seen in this sample are 500,000 to 700,000 distinct CDR3 sequences; the ten most common clones hold 3% to 4.5%. The sample was blood T cells: a sorted CD56 or NKG2C T cell subset, CD4+ or CD8+ T cells, or bulk PBMC T cells (not recorded which). The source is a man aged 18 to 29 in good health.

The rearrangement links TRBV7-9 to TRBJ2-5; there is no DNA to check the TCRdb D call of TRBD1. Germline CDR1 and CDR2: SEHNR and FQNEAQ (reference sequence). This CDR3 has 15 residues. CDR3 sequence: CASSRDRGRMETQYF.

This chain links TRBV11-2 with TRBJ1-1; the D call from TCRdb, TRBD1, cannot be confirmed without DNA. This CDR3 is built from 15 residues. Germline lookup yields CDR1 SGHAT and CDR2 FQNNGV. This CDR3 reads CASSLPSTGMAEAFF.

The rearrangement uses TRBV11-1 and TRBJ2-1; TCRdb's assignment of TRBD2 cannot be checked, as there is no DNA. Germline V lookup: CDR1 SGHAT, CDR2 FQDESV (reference sequence). The length of the CDR3 is 18 residues. Here the CDR3 reads CASSPGLAGGRSYNEQFF.

The V call is TRBV12-3 or TRBV12-4, the J call TRBJ2-1; TCRdb returns TRBD2, unconfirmable since there is no DNA. This CDR3 is built from 17 residues. The CDR3 spells CASRWGLAGGIYNEQFF.

The chain has TRBV5-1 and TRBJ1-5. The CDR3 covers 17 residues. Germline CDR1 is SGHRS and CDR2 is YFSETQ. The CDR3 is CASSPGLSGSSNQPQHF. The entire variable domain, with the rest obtained from reference TRBV5-1 and TRBJ1-5, is as follows: KAGVTQTPRYLIKTRGQQVTLSCSPISGHRSVSWYQQTPGQGLQFLFEYFSETQRNKGNFPGRFSGRQFSNSRSEMNVSTLELGDSALYLCASSPGLSGSSNQPQHFGDGTRLSIL.

The rearrangement joins TRBV7-8 to TRBJ2-3. The germline V gene has CDR1 SGHVS and CDR2 FQNEAQ. The CDR3 length is 14 residues. CDR3 protein: CASSLSEVTDTQYF.

The rearrangement uses TRBV12-3 or TRBV12-4 and TRBJ1-5; the TCRdb call, TRBD1, lacks DNA for checking. The CDR3 runs 13 residues. The CDR3 region is CASSLPGGQPQHF.

This chain joins TRBV6-5 and TRBJ2-1; TCRdb proposes TRBD1, but this gene call is untestable without DNA. The V gene's germline CDR1 is MNHEY and CDR2 SVGAGI. This CDR3 is built from 14 residues. The CDR3 loop reads CASSYDSLSNEQFF.

The V gene is TRBV20-1, the J gene TRBJ1-5; checking the TCRdb D call of TRBD1 is not possible without DNA. From germline, CDR1 is DFQATT and CDR2 SNEGSKA (reference sequence). The CDR3 spans 14 residues. CDR3: CSARGPGQDQPQHF.

This chain links TRBV6-5 with TRBJ1-2. The V gene's germline CDR1 is MNHEY and CDR2 SVGAGI. This CDR3 is built from 14 residues. The CDR3 sequence: CASSYSGRTSGYTF.

The V call is TRBV20-1, the J call TRBJ2-3; TCRdb reports TRBD2, a call that lacks DNA to check it against. Germline CDR1 reads DFQATT; CDR2 reads SNEGSKA (reference sequence). This CDR3 is 16 amino acids long. The CDR3 is CSARDGGGGSTDTQYF.

The V and J genes are TRBV18 and TRBJ1-5. Germline CDR1 and CDR2: KGHSH and LQKENI. This CDR3 contains 16 residues. The CDR3 here is CASSPLGGRINQPQHF. Using reference TRBV18 and TRBJ1-5 for the parts outside the CDR3, the full variable domain is NAGVMQNPRHLVRRRGQEARLRCSPMKGHSHVYWYRQLPEEGLKFMVYLQKENIIDESGMPKERFSAEFPKEGPSILRIQQVVRGDSAAYFCASSPLGGRINQPQHFGDGTRLSIL.

The chain employs TRBV20-1 and TRBJ2-3; TCRdb picks TRBD1, but there is no DNA to check that call. The CDR3 runs 15 residues. CDR1 DFQATT and CDR2 SNEGSKA come from the germline V gene (reference sequence). The CDR3 reads CSARGNRADTDTQYF.

V is TRBV12-3 or TRBV12-4 and J is TRBJ1-2; TCRdb calls TRBD1, which cannot be checked without DNA. CDR3 length: 15 amino acids. The CDR3 spells CASGLTGGALYGYTF.

The CDR3 region is CASSKVLEDSHSSTYEQYF. The chain is built from TRBV21-1 and TRBJ2-7; TCRdb reports TRBD2, a call that lacks DNA to check it against. TRBV21-1 is a pseudogene segment. CDR3 length: 19 amino acids.

This rearrangement joins TRBV6-1 to TRBJ2-2; TCRdb names TRBD2, which stays unverified in the absence of DNA. The CDR3 has 13 amino acids. Per germline, CDR1 MNHNS and CDR2 SASEGT. CDR3 region: CASRTRGTGELFF.

The chain recombines TRBV28 with TRBJ1-5; checking the TCRdb D call of TRBD1 is not possible without DNA. CDR1 and CDR2 (germline): MDHEN, SYDVKM. The CDR3 length is 13 residues. The CDR3 region is CASWGTGNQPQHF.

The rearrangement uses TRBV6-5 and TRBJ2-5. The CDR3 totals 15 residues. Germline V CDR1 and CDR2: MNHEY, SVGAGI. The CDR3 region is CASSYSGLTKETQYF.

V gene TRBV12-3 or TRBV12-4 combines with J gene TRBJ1-1; TCRdb names TRBD1, which stays unverified in the absence of DNA. This CDR3 spans 12 amino acids. The CDR3 reads CASSLGGTGAFF.

The V call is TRBV12-3 or TRBV12-4, the J call TRBJ1-2; TCRdb designates TRBD1, a call that cannot be tested without DNA. The CDR3 covers 14 residues. CDR3 region: CASSYGGAGYGYTF.

The chain uses TRBV7-3 and TRBJ2-7; absent DNA, TCRdb's TRBD2 call cannot be checked. The CDR3 contains 14 residues. Germline assignment: CDR1 SGHTA and CDR2 FQGTGA. The CDR3 sequence is CASSSTSGSLEQYF.

V gene TRBV11-3 combines with J gene TRBJ2-1. Germline V CDR1 and CDR2: SGHNT, YENEEA. The CDR3 runs to 15 residues. CDR3 residues: CASSFRERAYNEQFF.

CDR3 sequence reads: CATSDLFPSAGVNTGELFF. The V and J genes are TRBV24-1 and TRBJ2-2; TCRdb outputs TRBD2, but without DNA this stays unchecked. The CDR3 runs to 19 residues. Germline-derived CDR1 and CDR2 are KGHDR and SFDVKD.

The chain has TRBV5-1 and TRBJ2-1; the TCRdb D gene call, TRBD2, has no DNA to confirm it. CDR1 is SGHRS, CDR2 YFSETQ, per germline. CDR3 length equals 17 residues. CDR3 amino acids: CASSLGTSVGSYNEQFF.

CDR3 protein: CASSLQGGSYQPQHF. This chain uses TRBV12-3 or TRBV12-4 with TRBJ1-5. This CDR3 has 15 amino acids.

The chain couples TRBV7-9 to TRBJ2-1. The CDR3 contains 16 residues. CDR1 and CDR2 (germline): SEHNR, FQNEAQ (reference sequence). CDR3 in amino acids: CASSPTDRSIYNEQFF.

This sequence joins TRBV6-2 or TRBV6-3 and TRBJ2-6; TCRdb's D gene call, TRBD1, goes unchecked for lack of DNA. The CDR3 runs to 20 residues. Germline CDR1 is MNHEY and CDR2 is SVGEGT. CDR3 sequence: CASSPSPTVDYTSGANVLTF.

The chain is built from TRBV5-1 and TRBJ2-2. Germline V gene sequence: CDR1 SGHRS, CDR2 YFSETQ. The CDR3 loop spans 14 amino acids. The CDR3 reads CASSLSGIAGELFF.